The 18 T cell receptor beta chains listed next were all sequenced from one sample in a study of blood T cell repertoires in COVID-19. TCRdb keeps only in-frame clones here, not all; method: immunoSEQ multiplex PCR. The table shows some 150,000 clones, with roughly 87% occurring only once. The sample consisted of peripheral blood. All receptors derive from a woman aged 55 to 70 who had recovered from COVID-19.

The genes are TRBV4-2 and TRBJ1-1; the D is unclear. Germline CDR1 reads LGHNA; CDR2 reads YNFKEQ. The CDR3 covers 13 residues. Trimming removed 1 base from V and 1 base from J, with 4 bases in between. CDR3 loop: CASSQAGNTEAFF. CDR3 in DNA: TGTGCCAGCAGCCAAGCCGGGAACACTGAAGCTTTCTTT.

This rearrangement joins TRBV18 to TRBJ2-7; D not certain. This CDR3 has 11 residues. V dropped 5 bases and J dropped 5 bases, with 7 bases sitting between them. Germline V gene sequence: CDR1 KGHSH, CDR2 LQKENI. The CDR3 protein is CASSAAHEQYF. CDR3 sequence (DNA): TGTGCCAGCTCAGCAGCGCACGAGCAGTACTTC.

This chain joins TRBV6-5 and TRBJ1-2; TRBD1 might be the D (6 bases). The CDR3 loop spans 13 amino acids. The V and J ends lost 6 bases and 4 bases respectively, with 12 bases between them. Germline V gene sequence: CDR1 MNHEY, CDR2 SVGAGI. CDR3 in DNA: TGTGCCAGCAGCTATAGGACAGCCTATGGCTACACCTTC. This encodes CASSYRTAYGYTF.

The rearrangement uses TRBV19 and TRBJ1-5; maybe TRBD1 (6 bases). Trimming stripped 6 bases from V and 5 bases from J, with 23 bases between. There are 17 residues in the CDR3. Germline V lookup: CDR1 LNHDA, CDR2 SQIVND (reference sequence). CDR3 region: CASSTPGGSTLDQPQHF. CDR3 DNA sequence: TGTGCCAGTAGCACCCCGGGGGGCAGCACCTTAGATCAGCCCCAGCATTTT.

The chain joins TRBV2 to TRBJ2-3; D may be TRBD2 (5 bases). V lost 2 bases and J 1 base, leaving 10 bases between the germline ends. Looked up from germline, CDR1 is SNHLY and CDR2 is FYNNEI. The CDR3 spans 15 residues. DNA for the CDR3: TGTGCCAGCAGTGAACCGGGGTTCGGCACAGATACGCAGTATTTT. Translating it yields CASSEPGFGTDTQYF.

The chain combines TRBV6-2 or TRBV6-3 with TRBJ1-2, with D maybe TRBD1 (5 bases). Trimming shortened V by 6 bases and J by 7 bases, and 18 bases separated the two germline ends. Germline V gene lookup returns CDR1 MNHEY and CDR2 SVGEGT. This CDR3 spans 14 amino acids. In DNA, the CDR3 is TGTGCCAGCAGCTCACCCCAGGGTATCACTGGCTACACCTTC. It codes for CASSSPQGITGYTF.

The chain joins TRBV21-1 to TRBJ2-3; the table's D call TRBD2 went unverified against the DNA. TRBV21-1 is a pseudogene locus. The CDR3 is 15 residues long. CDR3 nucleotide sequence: TGTGCCAGCAGCAAAGGAATGCGCAGCACAGATACGCAGTATTTT. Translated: CASSKGMRSTDTQYF.

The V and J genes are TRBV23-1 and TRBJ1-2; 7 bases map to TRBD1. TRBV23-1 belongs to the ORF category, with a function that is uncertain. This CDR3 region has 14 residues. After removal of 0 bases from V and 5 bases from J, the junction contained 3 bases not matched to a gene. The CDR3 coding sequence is TGCGCCAGCAGTCAATCTTGGGACAGATATGGCTACACCTTC. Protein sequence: CASSQSWDRYGYTF.

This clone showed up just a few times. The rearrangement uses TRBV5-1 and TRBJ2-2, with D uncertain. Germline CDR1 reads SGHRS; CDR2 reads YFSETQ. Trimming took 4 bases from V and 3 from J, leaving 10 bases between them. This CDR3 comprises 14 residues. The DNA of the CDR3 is TGCGCCAGCAGCCGAGACAAATACACCGGGGAGCTGTTTTTT. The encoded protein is CASSRDKYTGELFF.

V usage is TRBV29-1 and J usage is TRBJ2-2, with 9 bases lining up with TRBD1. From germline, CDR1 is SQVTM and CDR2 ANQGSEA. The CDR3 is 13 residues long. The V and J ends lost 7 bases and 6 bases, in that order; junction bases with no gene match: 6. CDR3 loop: CSADRGIAGELFF. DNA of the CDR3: TGCAGCGCCGACAGGGGGATAGCCGGGGAGCTGTTTTTT.

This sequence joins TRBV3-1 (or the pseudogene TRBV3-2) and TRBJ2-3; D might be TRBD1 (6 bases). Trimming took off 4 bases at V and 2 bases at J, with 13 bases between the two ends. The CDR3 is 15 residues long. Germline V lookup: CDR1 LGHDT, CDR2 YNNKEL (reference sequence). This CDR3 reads CASSLDRLYTDTQYF. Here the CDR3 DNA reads TGTGCCAGCAGCCTCGACAGGCTATACACAGATACGCAGTATTTT.

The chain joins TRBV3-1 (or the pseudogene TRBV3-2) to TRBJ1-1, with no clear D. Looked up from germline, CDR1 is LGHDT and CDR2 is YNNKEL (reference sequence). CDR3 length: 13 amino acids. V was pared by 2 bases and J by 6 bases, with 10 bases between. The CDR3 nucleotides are TGTGCCAGCAGCCAAAGGAGTAAGGCTGAAGCTTTCTTT. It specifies CASSQRSKAEAFF.

Here the CDR3 reads CASSDPRGGEQFF. CDR3 sequence (DNA): TGTGCCAGCAGTGATCCGCGGGGGGGTGAGCAGTTCTTC. The V gene is TRBV2, the J gene TRBJ2-1; TRBD2 aligns across 9 bases. The CDR3 contains 13 residues. Germline loops: CDR1 SNHLY, CDR2 FYNNEI. The V gene end was trimmed by 3 bases and the J gene end by 9 bases; junction bases not matched to a gene: 3. Supplemented by reference TRBV2 and TRBJ2-1, the full variable domain reads EPEVTQTPSHQVTQMGQEVILRCVPISNHLYFYWYRQILGQKVEFLVSFYNNEISEKSEIFDDQFSVERPDGSNFTLKIRSTKLEDSAMYFCASSDPRGGEQFFGPGTRLTVL.

The DNA for the CDR3 is TGCGCCAGCAGCGTATCACAGGGTCCCTACGGCTACACCTTC. Translation gives CASSVSQGPYGYTF. The chain uses TRBV5-1 and TRBJ1-2; D is perhaps TRBD1 (6 bases). The germline gives CDR1 SGHRS, CDR2 YFSETQ. V was clipped by 4 bases and J by 8 bases, with 18 bases between them. CDR3 length: 14 residues.

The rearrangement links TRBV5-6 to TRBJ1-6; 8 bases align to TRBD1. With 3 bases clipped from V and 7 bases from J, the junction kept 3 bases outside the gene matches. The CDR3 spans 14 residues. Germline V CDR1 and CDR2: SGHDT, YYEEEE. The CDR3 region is CASSSDRENSPLHF. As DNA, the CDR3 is TGTGCCAGCAGCTCGGACAGGGAAAATTCACCCCTCCACTTT. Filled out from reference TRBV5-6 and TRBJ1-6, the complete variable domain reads DAGVTQSPTHLIKTRGQQVTLRCSPKSGHDTVSWYQQALGQGPQFIFQYYEEEERQRGNFPDRFSGHQFPNYSSELNVNALLLGDSALYLCASSSDRENSPLHFGNGTRLTVT.

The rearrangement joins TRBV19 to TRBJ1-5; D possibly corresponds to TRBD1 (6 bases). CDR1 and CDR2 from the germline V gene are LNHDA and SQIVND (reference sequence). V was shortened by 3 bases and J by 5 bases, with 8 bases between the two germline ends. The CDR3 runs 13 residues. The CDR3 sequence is CASSMGADQPQHF. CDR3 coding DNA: TGTGCCAGTAGTATGGGGGCCGATCAGCCCCAGCATTTT.

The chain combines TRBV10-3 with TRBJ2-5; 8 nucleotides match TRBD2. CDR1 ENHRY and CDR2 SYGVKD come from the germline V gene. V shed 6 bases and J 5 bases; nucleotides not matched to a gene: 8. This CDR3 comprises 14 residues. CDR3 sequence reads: CAIRGTSEGETQYF. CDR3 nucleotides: TGTGCCATCAGGGGGACTAGTGAGGGGGAGACCCAGTACTTC.

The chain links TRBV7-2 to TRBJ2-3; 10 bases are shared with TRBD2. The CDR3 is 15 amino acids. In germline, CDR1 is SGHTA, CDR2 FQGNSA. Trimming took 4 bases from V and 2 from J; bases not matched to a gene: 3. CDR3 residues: CASSSGLADTDTQYF. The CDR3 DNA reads TGTGCCAGCAGCTCTGGACTAGCGGACACAGATACGCAGTATTTT.